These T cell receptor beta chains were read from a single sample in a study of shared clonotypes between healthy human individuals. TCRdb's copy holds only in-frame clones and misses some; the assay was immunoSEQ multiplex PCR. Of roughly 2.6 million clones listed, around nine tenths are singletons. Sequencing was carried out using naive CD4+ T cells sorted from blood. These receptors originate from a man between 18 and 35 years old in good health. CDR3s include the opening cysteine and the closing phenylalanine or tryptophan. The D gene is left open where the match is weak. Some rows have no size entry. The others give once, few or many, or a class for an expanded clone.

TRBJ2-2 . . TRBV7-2 CASSRMAGGNTGELFF TGTGCCAGCAGCCGGATGGCCGGAGGCAACACCGGGGAGCTGTTTTTT
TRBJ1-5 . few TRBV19 CASRTIPGSNQPQHF TGTGCCAGTAGAACCATCCCGGGGTCCAATCAGCCCCAGCATTTT
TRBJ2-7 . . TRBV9 CASSVVPRLAYYYEQYF TGTGCCAGCAGCGTAGTTCCCCGTCTAGCTTACTACTACGAGCAGTACTTC
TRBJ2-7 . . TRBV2 CASTLDRTYEQYF TGTGCCAGCACCTTAGACCGGACCTACGAGCAGTACTTC
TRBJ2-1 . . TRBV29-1 CSSRGVDRVYEQFF TGCAGCTCGCGAGGGGTGGATAGGGTCTATGAGCAGTTCTTC
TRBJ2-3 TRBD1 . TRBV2 CASVPGQGRTDTQYF TGTGCCAGCGTTCCGGGACAGGGCCGCACAGATACGCAGTATTTT
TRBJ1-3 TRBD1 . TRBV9 CASSIGGGGNTIYF TGTGCCAGCAGCATAGGGGGCGGTGGAAACACCATATATTTT
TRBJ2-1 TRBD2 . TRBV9 CASSGSERGGHEQFF TGTGCCAGCAGCGGGAGTGAGCGGGGGGGGCATGAGCAGTTCTTC
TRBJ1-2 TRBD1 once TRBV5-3 CARRPRQGVIFLGQPLYGYTF TGTGCCAGAAGACCCAGGCAGGGGGTGATTTTTTTGGGCCAACCCCTCTATGGCTACACCTTC
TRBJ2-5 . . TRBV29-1 CSVEVGIRETQYF TGCAGCGTTGAAGTGGGGATTAGGGAGACCCAGTACTTC
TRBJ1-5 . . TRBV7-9 CASSRDTQPQHF TGTGCCAGCAGCAGGGATACCCAGCCCCAGCATTTT
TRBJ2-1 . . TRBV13 CASSPQTIYNEQFF TGTGCCAGCAGCCCGCAAACTATATACAATGAGCAGTTCTTC
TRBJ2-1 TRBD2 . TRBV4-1 CASSVGTSVYNEQFF TGCGCCAGCAGCGTCGGGACTAGTGTTTACAATGAGCAGTTCTTC
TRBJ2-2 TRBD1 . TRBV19 CASSIGGTVTGELFF TGTGCCAGTAGTATAGGGGGGACAGTCACCGGGGAGCTGTTTTTT
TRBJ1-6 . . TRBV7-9 CASSPRGGVAPLHF TGTGCCAGCAGCCCGAGGGGGGGGGTTGCACCCCTCCACTTT
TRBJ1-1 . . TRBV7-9 CASSGRNLVPEAFF TGTGCCAGCAGCGGGCGAAATTTAGTCCCTGAAGCTTTCTTT
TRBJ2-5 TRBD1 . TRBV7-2 CASSVPGQRVRETQYF TGTGCCAGCAGCGTCCCGGGACAGAGGGTGAGAGAGACCCAGTACTTC
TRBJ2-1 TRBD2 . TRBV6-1 CASRLLAGAPREQFF TGTGCCAGCAGGCTACTAGCGGGGGCCCCCAGGGAGCAGTTCTTC
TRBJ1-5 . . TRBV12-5 CASGLGSQVPPQHF TGTGCTAGTGGTTTGGGGTCCCAGGTTCCGCCCCAGCATTTT
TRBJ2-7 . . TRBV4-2 CASSQDSDSFYEQYF TGTGCCAGCAGCCAAGATTCGGACTCTTTCTACGAGCAGTACTTC